This TCR beta chain was identified during a study of T cells after yellow fever vaccination. Study findings and constraints: Post-booster samples contained most primary-vaccination clones (approximately 97% CD4, 88% CD8). FACS-sorted repertoires might harbor abundant contaminating clonotypes from the bulk population. It was a weaker secondary response, yet one that peaked faster, at day 5 versus 15.

There are a few counts of this clonotype. Its antigen remains unidentified. The 5'RACE template-switching step produced TCR cDNA and added a universal primer site and UMIs. TCRdb used MiXCR to reprocess the 5' RACE reads, holding one entry per CDR3 protein. The sample has roughly 250,000 distinct CDR3 sequences, 10% to 15% seen once. V dropped 0 bases and J dropped 4; count of bases not matched to a gene: 4. Per the germline V gene, CDR1 is MNHEY and CDR2 is SVGEGT. CDR3 length: 15 amino acids. The input for sequencing was CD4+ T cells sorted from PBMCs, taken 45 days after the yellow fever booster vaccination. This receptor was obtained from a man in his thirties or forties who received the YFV17D yellow fever vaccine. This sequence joins TRBV6-2 or TRBV6-3 and TRBJ2-5; 8 bases agree with TRBD2. The CDR3 DNA reads TGTGCCAGCAGTTACTCATCGGGACTAGGAGAGACCCAGTACTTC. This gives the protein CASSYSSGLGETQYF.